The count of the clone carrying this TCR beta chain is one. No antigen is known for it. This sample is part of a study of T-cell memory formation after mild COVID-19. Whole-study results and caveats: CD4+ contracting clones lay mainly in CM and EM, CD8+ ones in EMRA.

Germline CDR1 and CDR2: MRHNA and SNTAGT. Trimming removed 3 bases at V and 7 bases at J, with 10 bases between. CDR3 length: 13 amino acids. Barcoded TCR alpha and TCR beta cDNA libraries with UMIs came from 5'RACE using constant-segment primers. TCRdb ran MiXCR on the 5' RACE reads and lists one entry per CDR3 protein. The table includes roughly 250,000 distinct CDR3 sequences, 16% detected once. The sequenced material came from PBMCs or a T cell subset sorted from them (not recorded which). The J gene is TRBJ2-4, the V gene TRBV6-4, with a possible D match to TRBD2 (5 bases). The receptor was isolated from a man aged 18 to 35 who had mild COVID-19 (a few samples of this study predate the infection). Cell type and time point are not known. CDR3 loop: CASSEPRENIQYF. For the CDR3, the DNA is TGTGCCAGCAGTGAACCGAGGGAGAACATTCAGTACTTC.